The entry that follows covers one TCR beta chain sequence. Antigen unknown. This sample was included in a study of cytomegalovirus exposure and HLA in healthy donors. The CDR3 consists of 13 residues. The trim removed 4 bases at V and 4 bases at J, leaving 6 bases unmatched. Looked up from germline, CDR1 is SQVTM and CDR2 is ANQGSEA. Study-wide points: Equally common other TCR beta chains were less clonally expanded than HLA-associated ones, a later analysis found. Earlier analysis yielded a pattern in which most TCR beta V segments were productive about 87% or about 30% of the time.

Healthy bone marrow donors made up the donor group. The PCR employed 60 Vbeta primers together with 13 Jbeta primers. TCRdb's copy holds only in-frame clones and misses some; the assay was immunoSEQ multiplex PCR. The sample has more than 100,000 clones; roughly 89% are singletons. What was sequenced was PBMCs. The rearrangement uses TRBV29-1 and TRBJ1-1; 7 bases are shared with TRBD1. This receptor was obtained from a young woman in good health and CMV-seronegative. The CDR3 DNA sequence: TGCAGCGTTGTGACAGGGTATGCCACTGAAGCTTTCTTT. This codes for CSVVTGYATEAFF.